This is a list of T cell receptor beta chains from one sample in a study of cytomegalovirus exposure and HLA in healthy donors. Sequenced by immunoSEQ multiplex PCR; TCRdb stores in-frame clones only, minus some. The profile covers roughly 280,000 clones, with around 65% appearing a single time and 2% to 2.5% taken by the ten largest. Sequenced material: PBMCs. Receptors originate from a female donor in good health and CMV-seronegative. Each CDR3 is given with its conserved first and last residue. The D gene is left open where the match is weak. The size entry is marked missing in some rows and otherwise reads once, few, many or a size class.

J gene: TRBJ2-7; V gene: TRBV4-1; clone size: -; D gene: TRBD2; CDR3 protein: CASSQDRTGTSGRGPEQYF; CDR3 DNA: TGCGCCAGCAGCCAAGATCGAACCGGGACTAGCGGCCGGGGACCCGAGCAGTACTTC
J gene: TRBJ2-7; V gene: TRBV6-5; clone size: -; D gene: TRBD2; CDR3 protein: CASSYSVAGAYEQYF; CDR3 DNA: TGTGCCAGCAGTTACTCGGTGGCGGGAGCCTACGAGCAGTACTTC
J gene: TRBJ1-1; V gene: TRBV19; clone size: -; D gene: -; CDR3 protein: CASTQRGLGAFF; CDR3 DNA: TGTGCCAGTACCCAACGAGGGCTCGGAGCTTTCTTT
J gene: TRBJ1-5; V gene: TRBV28; clone size: once; D gene: TRBD1; CDR3 protein: CASVTGGWGQPQHF; CDR3 DNA: TGTGCCAGCGTCACAGGGGGCTGGGGTCAGCCCCAGCATTTT
J gene: TRBJ2-5; V gene: TRBV7-9; clone size: -; D gene: -; CDR3 protein: CSSSLQLAEGETQYF; CDR3 DNA: TGTTCCAGCAGCTTACAACTAGCTGAGGGAGAGACCCAGTACTTC
J gene: TRBJ1-5; V gene: TRBV12-2; clone size: -; D gene: -; CDR3 protein: CASRSLRQSNQPQHF; CDR3 DNA: TGTGCAAGTCGCTCGCTCCGACAGAGCAATCAGCCCCAGCATTTT
J gene: TRBJ1-2; V gene: TRBV5-1; clone size: -; D gene: -; CDR3 protein: CASSLEAGPSYYGYTF; CDR3 DNA: TGCGCCAGCAGCTTGGAGGCAGGCCCGTCATACTATGGCTACACCTTC
J gene: TRBJ1-2; V gene: TRBV5-1; clone size: few; D gene: TRBD1; CDR3 protein: CASSQDRAHYGYTF; CDR3 DNA: TGCGCCAGCAGTCAGGACAGGGCTCACTATGGCTACACCTTC
J gene: TRBJ2-5; V gene: TRBV28; clone size: -; D gene: -; CDR3 protein: CASTGVGETQYF; CDR3 DNA: TGTGCCAGCACCGGGGTGGGGGAGACCCAGTACTTC
J gene: TRBJ2-7; V gene: TRBV6-1; clone size: few; D gene: TRBD2; CDR3 protein: CASAPSGSIYEQYF; CDR3 DNA: TGTGCCAGCGCCCCTAGCGGGAGTATCTACGAGCAGTACTTC
J gene: TRBJ2-3; V gene: TRBV6-1; clone size: once; D gene: TRBD1; CDR3 protein: CASSEGHRGDTQYF; CDR3 DNA: TGTGCCAGCAGTGAAGGGCACAGGGGAGATACGCAGTATTTT
J gene: TRBJ2-7; V gene: TRBV6-1; clone size: -; D gene: -; CDR3 protein: CASSELTSNEQYF; CDR3 DNA: TGTGCCAGCAGTGAACTAACTAGCAATGAGCAGTACTTC
J gene: TRBJ2-2; V gene: TRBV19; clone size: few; D gene: -; CDR3 protein: CASSKGVRELFF; CDR3 DNA: TGTGCCAGTAGTAAAGGGGTCAGGGAGCTGTTTTTT
J gene: TRBJ1-4; V gene: TRBV5-3; clone size: -; D gene: -; CDR3 protein: CARSPLGGLGEKLFF; CDR3 DNA: TGTGCCAGAAGCCCCTTGGGAGGGTTAGGAGAAAAACTGTTTTTT
J gene: TRBJ1-4; V gene: TRBV25-1; clone size: -; D gene: -; CDR3 protein: CASSEGRGTNEKLFF; CDR3 DNA: TGTGCCAGCAGTGAGGGGAGGGGAACTAATGAAAAACTGTTTTTT
J gene: TRBJ2-1; V gene: TRBV7-9; clone size: once; D gene: TRBD1; CDR3 protein: CASSLTGDRNEQFF; CDR3 DNA: TGTGCCAGCAGCTTGACAGGGGATCGCAATGAGCAGTTCTTC
J gene: TRBJ2-7; V gene: TRBV5-8; clone size: once; D gene: -; CDR3 protein: CASSLTSYEQYF; CDR3 DNA: TGTGCCAGCAGCTTGACTAGCTACGAGCAGTACTTC
J gene: TRBJ2-1; V gene: TRBV29-1; clone size: -; D gene: TRBD2; CDR3 protein: CSVDKTSGINEQFF; CDR3 DNA: TGCAGCGTTGACAAGACTAGCGGGATTAATGAGCAGTTCTTC
J gene: TRBJ1-4; V gene: TRBV6-5; clone size: -; D gene: TRBD1; CDR3 protein: CASRRTGESELFF; CDR3 DNA: TGTGCCAGCAGAAGGACAGGGGAGTCGGAACTGTTTTTT
J gene: TRBJ2-6; V gene: TRBV6-4; clone size: few; D gene: -; CDR3 protein: CASSGDTHPGANVLTF; CDR3 DNA: TGTGCCAGCAGTGGTGACACCCACCCTGGGGCCAACGTCCTGACTTTC
J gene: TRBJ2-3; V gene: TRBV27; clone size: once; D gene: -; CDR3 protein: CASSLAHRVGTDTQYF; CDR3 DNA: TGTGCCAGCAGTTTAGCGCACAGGGTCGGCACAGATACGCAGTATTTT
J gene: TRBJ1-2; V gene: TRBV2; clone size: -; D gene: TRBD1; CDR3 protein: CASSEGQDANYGYTF; CDR3 DNA: TGTGCCAGCAGCGAGGGACAGGATGCTAACTATGGCTACACCTTC
J gene: TRBJ1-1; V gene: TRBV7-2; clone size: once; D gene: TRBD1; CDR3 protein: CASSKGWRTGLNTEAFF; CDR3 DNA: TGTGCCAGCAGCAAAGGTTGGAGGACAGGGTTGAACACTGAAGCTTTCTTT
J gene: TRBJ2-3; V gene: TRBV10-1; clone size: -; D gene: TRBD2; CDR3 protein: CASSARASGTSTDTQYF; CDR3 DNA: TGCGCCAGCAGCGCCCGGGCTAGCGGGACTAGCACAGATACGCAGTATTTT
J gene: TRBJ2-7; V gene: TRBV30; clone size: -; D gene: -; CDR3 protein: CAWGRGGFGYEQYF; CDR3 DNA: TGTGCCTGGGGGAGGGGGGGTTTTGGCTACGAGCAGTACTTC
J gene: TRBJ1-2; V gene: TRBV10-1; clone size: -; D gene: TRBD1; CDR3 protein: CASSEDGTAPYGYTF; CDR3 DNA: TGCGCCAGCAGTGAGGATGGGACAGCCCCCTATGGCTACACCTTC
J gene: TRBJ1-2; V gene: TRBV28; clone size: once; D gene: -; CDR3 protein: CASSLTGQDYGYTF; CDR3 DNA: TGTGCCAGCAGCCTCACAGGGCAGGACTATGGCTACACCTTC
J gene: TRBJ2-1; V gene: TRBV2; clone size: -; D gene: TRBD2; CDR3 protein: CASSFRAGAPYNEQFF; CDR3 DNA: TGTGCCAGCAGTTTTAGAGCGGGAGCCCCCTACAATGAGCAGTTCTTC
J gene: TRBJ1-5; V gene: TRBV10-3; clone size: -; D gene: TRBD1; CDR3 protein: CAISDSQGVDQPQHF; CDR3 DNA: TGTGCCATCAGTGACTCCCAGGGGGTCGATCAGCCCCAGCATTTT
J gene: TRBJ2-2; V gene: TRBV11-3; clone size: -; D gene: TRBD2; CDR3 protein: CASSFIGGGPNGELFF; CDR3 DNA: TGTGCCAGCAGCTTTATTGGCGGGGGTCCTAACGGGGAGCTGTTTTTT
J gene: TRBJ2-7; V gene: TRBV5-1; clone size: -; D gene: TRBD2; CDR3 protein: CASSQSGRAAEQYF; CDR3 DNA: TGCGCCAGCAGCCAGAGCGGGAGGGCCGCCGAGCAGTACTTC
J gene: TRBJ2-7; V gene: TRBV2; clone size: -; D gene: -; CDR3 protein: CASKGGPMSYEQYF; CDR3 DNA: TGTGCCAGCAAGGGGGGGCCAATGTCCTACGAGCAGTACTTC
J gene: TRBJ2-4; V gene: TRBV6-6; clone size: -; D gene: TRBD2; CDR3 protein: CASGLAGTGQYF; CDR3 DNA: TGTGCCAGCGGGCTAGCGGGAACGGGTCAGTACTTC
J gene: TRBJ2-6; V gene: TRBV27; clone size: -; D gene: TRBD1; CDR3 protein: CASSAQQGRYSGANVLTF; CDR3 DNA: TGTGCCAGCAGTGCCCAACAGGGGCGATACTCTGGGGCCAACGTCCTGACTTTC
J gene: TRBJ2-3; V gene: TRBV28; clone size: -; D gene: TRBD1; CDR3 protein: CASTVGTGWTDTQYF; CDR3 DNA: TGTGCCAGCACCGTAGGGACAGGGTGGACAGATACGCAGTATTTT
J gene: TRBJ2-5; V gene: TRBV11-2; clone size: -; D gene: TRBD2; CDR3 protein: CASSSASGNVGTQYF; CDR3 DNA: TGTGCCAGCAGCTCCGCTAGCGGGAATGTAGGGACCCAGTACTTC
J gene: TRBJ1-5; V gene: TRBV19; clone size: -; D gene: TRBD1; CDR3 protein: CASSIAGGNNQPQHF; CDR3 DNA: TGTGCCAGTAGTATAGCAGGGGGGAACAATCAGCCCCAGCATTTT
J gene: TRBJ2-3; V gene: TRBV9; clone size: -; D gene: TRBD1; CDR3 protein: CASSVGGTGLGLSTDTQYF; CDR3 DNA: TGTGCCAGCAGCGTAGGTGGGACAGGGTTGGGACTTAGCACAGATACGCAGTATTTT
J gene: TRBJ1-1; V gene: TRBV13; clone size: -; D gene: TRBD1; CDR3 protein: CASSSHLDRAAFF; CDR3 DNA: TGTGCCAGCAGCTCCCATCTTGACAGGGCGGCTTTCTTT
J gene: TRBJ1-1; V gene: TRBV6-6; clone size: -; D gene: -; CDR3 protein: CASSRPGGRNTEAFF; CDR3 DNA: TGTGCCAGCAGTAGACCCGGGGGTCGGAACACTGAAGCTTTCTTT
J gene: TRBJ2-1; V gene: TRBV5-5; clone size: few; D gene: TRBD1; CDR3 protein: CASSLGRGPQYEQFF; CDR3 DNA: TGTGCCAGCAGCTTGGGAAGGGGGCCTCAATACGAGCAGTTCTTC
J gene: TRBJ2-3; V gene: TRBV27; clone size: -; D gene: TRBD2; CDR3 protein: CASSLGEGLWTDTQYF; CDR3 DNA: TGTGCCAGCAGTTTAGGGGAGGGCCTGTGGACAGATACGCAGTATTTT
J gene: TRBJ1-2; V gene: TRBV29-1; clone size: few; D gene: -; CDR3 protein: CSVELRGTYGYTF; CDR3 DNA: TGCAGCGTTGAACTTCGGGGAACCTATGGCTACACCTTC
J gene: TRBJ1-4; V gene: TRBV7-2; clone size: -; D gene: -; CDR3 protein: CASSSTQATNEKLFF; CDR3 DNA: TGTGCCAGCAGCTCTACACAGGCAACTAATGAAAAACTGTTTTTT
J gene: TRBJ2-4; V gene: TRBV27; clone size: few; D gene: -; CDR3 protein: CASSLSRGRAKNIQYF; CDR3 DNA: TGTGCCAGCAGTTTATCTAGGGGGAGAGCCAAAAACATTCAGTACTTC
J gene: TRBJ2-2; V gene: TRBV28; clone size: once; D gene: -; CDR3 protein: CASSSPGGGSGELFF; CDR3 DNA: TGTGCCAGCAGTTCCCCCGGGGGAGGTTCCGGGGAGCTGTTTTTT
J gene: TRBJ2-1; V gene: TRBV11-2; clone size: few; D gene: TRBD2; CDR3 protein: CASSPNIAGRWSSYNEQFF; CDR3 DNA: TGTGCCAGCAGCCCCAATATAGCGGGTCGCTGGAGCTCCTACAATGAGCAGTTCTTC